This T cell receptor (beta chain) is from a study of CD8 T cells in Susac syndrome. TCR beta was sequenced from blood CD8+ and CD4+ T cells. The TEMRA cells underwent FACS enrichment, while the CD8+ and CD4+ T cells underwent negative isolation. The CDR3 runs 12 residues. CDR1 is DFQATT and CDR2 is SNEGSKA in the germline V gene (reference sequence). V was shortened by 6 bases and J by 2 bases, with 10 bases between the two germline ends. Findings of the study overall: Acknowledgment was made by the study that its TCR sequencing and HLA analysis involved a relatively small number of individuals.

Note on this clonotype: Its antigen is unidentified.

Reverse transcription of about 0.45 to 1 ug RNA used random hexamers. Coverage of TCR beta CDR3 amplification by immunoSEQ multiplex PCR extended to 54 Vbeta and 13 Jbeta. TCRdb fed the immunoSEQ multiplex PCR reads into MiXCR, producing one record per CDR3 protein. The table records some 160,000 distinct CDR3 sequences, roughly 96% of them present only once. The sequence was obtained from a human donor with multiple sclerosis. This chain links TRBV20-1 with TRBJ1-1; D is undetermined. Source material: CD8+ T cells from PBMCs. The CDR3 reads CSARRRNTEAFF. The CDR3 nucleotides read TGCAGTGCAAGGAGGAGAAACACTGAAGCTTTCTTT.